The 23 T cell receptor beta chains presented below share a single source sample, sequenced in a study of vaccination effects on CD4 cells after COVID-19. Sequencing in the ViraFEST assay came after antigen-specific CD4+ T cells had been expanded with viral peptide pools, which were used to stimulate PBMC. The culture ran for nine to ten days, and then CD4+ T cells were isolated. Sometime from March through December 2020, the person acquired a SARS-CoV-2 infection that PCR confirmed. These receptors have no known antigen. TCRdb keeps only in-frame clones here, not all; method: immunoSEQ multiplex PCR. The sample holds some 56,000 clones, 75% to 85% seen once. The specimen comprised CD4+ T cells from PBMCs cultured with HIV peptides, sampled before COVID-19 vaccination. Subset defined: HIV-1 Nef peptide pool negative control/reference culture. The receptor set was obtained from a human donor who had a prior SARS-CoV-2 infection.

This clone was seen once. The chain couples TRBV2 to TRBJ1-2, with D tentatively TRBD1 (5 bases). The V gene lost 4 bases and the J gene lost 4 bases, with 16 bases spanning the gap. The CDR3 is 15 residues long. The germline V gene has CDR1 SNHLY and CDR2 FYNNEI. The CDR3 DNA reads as TGTGCCAGCAGTGTAGTACAGGCCCCGGGCTATGGCTACACCTTC. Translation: CASSVVQAPGYGYTF.

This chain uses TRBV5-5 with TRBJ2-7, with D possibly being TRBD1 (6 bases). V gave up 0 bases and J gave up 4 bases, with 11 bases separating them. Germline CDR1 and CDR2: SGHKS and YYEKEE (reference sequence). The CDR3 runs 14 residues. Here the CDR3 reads CASSLGGQLYEQYF. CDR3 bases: TGTGCCAGCAGCTTGGGCGGACAGCTATACGAGCAGTACTTC.

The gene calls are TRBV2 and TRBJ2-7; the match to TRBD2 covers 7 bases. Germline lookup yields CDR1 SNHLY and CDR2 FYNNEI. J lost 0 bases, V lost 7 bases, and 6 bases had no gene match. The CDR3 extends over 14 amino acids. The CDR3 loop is CASTQREFSYEQYF. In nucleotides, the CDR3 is TGTGCCAGCACTCAGCGGGAATTCTCCTACGAGCAGTACTTC.

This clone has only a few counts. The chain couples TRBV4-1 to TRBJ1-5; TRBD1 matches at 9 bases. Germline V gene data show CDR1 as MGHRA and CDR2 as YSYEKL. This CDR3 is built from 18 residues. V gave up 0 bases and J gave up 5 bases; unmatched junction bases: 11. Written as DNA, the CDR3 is TGCGCCAGCAGCCAAGACGAACGGACAGGGGCTGGGGATCAGCCCCAGCATTTT. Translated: CASSQDERTGAGDQPQHF.

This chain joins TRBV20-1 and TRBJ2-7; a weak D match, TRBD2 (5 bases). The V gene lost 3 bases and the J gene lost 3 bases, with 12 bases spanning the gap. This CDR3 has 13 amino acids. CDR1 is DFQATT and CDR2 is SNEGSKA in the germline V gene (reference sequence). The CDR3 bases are TGCAGTGCTAGTGAGGGCCAAAACTACGAGCAGTACTTC. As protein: CSASEGQNYEQYF.

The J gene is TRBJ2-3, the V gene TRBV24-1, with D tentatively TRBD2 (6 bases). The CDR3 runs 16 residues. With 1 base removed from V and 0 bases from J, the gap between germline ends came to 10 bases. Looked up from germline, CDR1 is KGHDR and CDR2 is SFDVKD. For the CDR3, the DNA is TGTGCCACCAGTGATTTCGCCGGGACTAGCACAGATACGCAGTATTTT. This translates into CATSDFAGTSTDTQYF.

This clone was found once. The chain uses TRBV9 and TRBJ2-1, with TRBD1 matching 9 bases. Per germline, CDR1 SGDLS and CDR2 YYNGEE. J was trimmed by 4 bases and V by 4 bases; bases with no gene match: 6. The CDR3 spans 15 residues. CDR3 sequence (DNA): TGTGCCAGCAGCATGGGACAGGGTATTTACAATGAGCAGTTCTTC. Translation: CASSMGQGIYNEQFF.

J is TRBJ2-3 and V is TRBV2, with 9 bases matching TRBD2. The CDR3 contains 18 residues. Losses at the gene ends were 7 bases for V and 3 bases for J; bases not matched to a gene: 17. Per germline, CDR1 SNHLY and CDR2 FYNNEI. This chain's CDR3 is CASTPGLALRFPTDTQYF. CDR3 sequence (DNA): TGTGCCAGCACTCCGGGACTAGCCTTGAGGTTCCCGACAGATACGCAGTATTTT.

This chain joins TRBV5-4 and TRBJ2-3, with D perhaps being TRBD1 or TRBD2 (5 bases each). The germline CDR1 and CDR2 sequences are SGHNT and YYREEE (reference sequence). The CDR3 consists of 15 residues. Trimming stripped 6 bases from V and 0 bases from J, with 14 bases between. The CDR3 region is CASTTGTLSTDTQYF. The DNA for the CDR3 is TGTGCCAGCACGACCGGGACCCTTAGCACAGATACGCAGTATTTT.

CDR3 sequence: CASSGTSGVGYEQYF. CDR3 DNA sequence: TGCGCCAGCAGCGGGACTAGCGGGGTAGGTTACGAGCAGTACTTC. The chain has TRBV5-1 and TRBJ2-7; 13 bases align to TRBD2. CDR3 length: 15 amino acids. Germline V gene sequence: CDR1 SGHRS, CDR2 YFSETQ. The V and J ends lost 4 bases and 4 bases, in that order; junction bases with no gene match: 5.

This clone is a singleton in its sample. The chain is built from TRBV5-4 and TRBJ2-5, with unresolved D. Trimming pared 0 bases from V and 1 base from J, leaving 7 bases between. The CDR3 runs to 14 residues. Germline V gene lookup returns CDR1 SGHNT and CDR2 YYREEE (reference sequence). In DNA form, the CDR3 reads TGTGCCAGCAGCTTGGATTCTACCCAAGAGACCCAGTACTTC. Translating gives CASSLDSTQETQYF. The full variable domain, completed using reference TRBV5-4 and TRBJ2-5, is ETGVTQSPTHLIKTRGQQVTLRCSSQSGHNTVSWYQQALGQGPQFIFQYYREEENGRGNFPPRFSGLQFPNYSSELNVNALELDDSALYLCASSLDSTQETQYFGPGTRLLVL.

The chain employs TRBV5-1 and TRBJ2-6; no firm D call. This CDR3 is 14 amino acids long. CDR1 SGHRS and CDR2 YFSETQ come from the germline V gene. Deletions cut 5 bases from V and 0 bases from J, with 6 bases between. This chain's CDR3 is CASRDISGANVLTF. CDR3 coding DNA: TGCGCCAGCAGGGATATCTCTGGGGCCAACGTCCTGACTTTC.

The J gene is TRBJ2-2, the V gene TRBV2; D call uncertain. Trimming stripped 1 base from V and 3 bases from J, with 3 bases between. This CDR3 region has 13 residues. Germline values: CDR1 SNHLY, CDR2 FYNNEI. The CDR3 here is CASSEGDTGELFF. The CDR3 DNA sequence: TGTGCCAGCAGTGAAGGAGACACCGGGGAGCTGTTTTTT.

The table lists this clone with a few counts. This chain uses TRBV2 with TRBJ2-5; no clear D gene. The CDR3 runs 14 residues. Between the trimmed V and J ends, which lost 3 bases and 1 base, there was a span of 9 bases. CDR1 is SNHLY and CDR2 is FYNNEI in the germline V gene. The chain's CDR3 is CASSDISFQETQYF. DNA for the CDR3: TGTGCCAGCAGTGATATCAGTTTCCAAGAGACCCAGTACTTC.

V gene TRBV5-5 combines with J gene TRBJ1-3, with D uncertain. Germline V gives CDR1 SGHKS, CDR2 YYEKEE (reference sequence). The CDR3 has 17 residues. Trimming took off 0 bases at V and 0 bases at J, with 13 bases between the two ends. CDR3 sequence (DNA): TGTGCCAGCAGCTTGGCCGGCGGTACGACCTCTGGAAACACCATATATTTT. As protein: CASSLAGGTTSGNTIYF. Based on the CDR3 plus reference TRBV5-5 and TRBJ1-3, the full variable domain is DAGVTQSPTHLIKTRGQQVTLRCSPISGHKSVSWYQQVLGQGPQFIFQYYEKEERGRGNFPDRFSARQFPNYSSELNVNALLLGDSALYLCASSLAGGTTSGNTIYFGEGSWLTVV.

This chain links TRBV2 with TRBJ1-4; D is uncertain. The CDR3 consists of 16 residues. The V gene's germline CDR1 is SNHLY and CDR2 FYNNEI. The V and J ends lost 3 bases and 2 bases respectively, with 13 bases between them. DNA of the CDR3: TGTGCCAGCAGTGACTTAGGGAGCCGCACTAATGAAAAACTGTTTTTT. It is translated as CASSDLGSRTNEKLFF. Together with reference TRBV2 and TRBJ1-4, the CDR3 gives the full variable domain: EPEVTQTPSHQVTQMGQEVILRCVPISNHLYFYWYRQILGQKVEFLVSFYNNEISEKSEIFDDQFSVERPDGSNFTLKIRSTKLEDSAMYFCASSDLGSRTNEKLFFGSGTQLSVL.

The CDR3 sequence: CASSLPGQHNEKLFF. CDR3 coding DNA: TGTGCCAGCAGTTTACCGGGACAGCATAATGAAAAACTGTTTTTT. The chain employs TRBV6-6 and TRBJ1-4; 7 positions match TRBD1. The CDR3 is made up of 15 amino acids. The germline V gene encodes CDR1 MNHNY and CDR2 SVGAGI (reference sequence). V lost 4 bases and J lost 4; bases outside the gene matches: 6.

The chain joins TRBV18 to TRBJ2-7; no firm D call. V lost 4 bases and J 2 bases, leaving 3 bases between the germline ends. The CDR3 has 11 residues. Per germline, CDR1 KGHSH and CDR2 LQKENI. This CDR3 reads CASSRTYEQYF. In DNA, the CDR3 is TGTGCCAGCTCACGAACCTACGAGCAGTACTTC.

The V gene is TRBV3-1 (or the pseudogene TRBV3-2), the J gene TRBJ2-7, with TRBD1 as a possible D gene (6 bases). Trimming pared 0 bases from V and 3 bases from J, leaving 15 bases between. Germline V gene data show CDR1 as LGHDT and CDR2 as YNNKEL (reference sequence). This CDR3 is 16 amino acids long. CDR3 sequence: CASSQDSLPRGYEQYF. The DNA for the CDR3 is TGTGCCAGCAGCCAAGATTCCCTCCCCAGGGGCTACGAGCAGTACTTC.

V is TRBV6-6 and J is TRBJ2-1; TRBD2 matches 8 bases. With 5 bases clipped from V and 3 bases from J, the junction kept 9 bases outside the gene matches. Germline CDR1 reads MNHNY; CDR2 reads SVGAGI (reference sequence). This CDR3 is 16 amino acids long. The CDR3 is CASSKVAGGIYNEQFF. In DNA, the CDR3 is TGTGCCAGCAGTAAAGTCGCGGGGGGCATCTACAATGAGCAGTTCTTC.

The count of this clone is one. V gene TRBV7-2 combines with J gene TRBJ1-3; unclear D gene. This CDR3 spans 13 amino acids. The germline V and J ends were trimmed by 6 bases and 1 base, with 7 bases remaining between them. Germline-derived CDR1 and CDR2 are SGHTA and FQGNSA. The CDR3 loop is CASRVGSGNTIYF. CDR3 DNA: TGTGCCAGCAGGGTCGGTTCTGGAAACACCATATATTTT.

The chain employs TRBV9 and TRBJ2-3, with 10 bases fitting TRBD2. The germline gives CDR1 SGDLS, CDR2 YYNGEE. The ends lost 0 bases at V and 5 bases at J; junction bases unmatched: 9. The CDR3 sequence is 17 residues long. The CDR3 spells CASSVAFSGTSVDTQYF. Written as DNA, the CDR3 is TGTGCCAGCAGCGTAGCTTTCTCTGGGACTAGCGTAGATACGCAGTATTTT.

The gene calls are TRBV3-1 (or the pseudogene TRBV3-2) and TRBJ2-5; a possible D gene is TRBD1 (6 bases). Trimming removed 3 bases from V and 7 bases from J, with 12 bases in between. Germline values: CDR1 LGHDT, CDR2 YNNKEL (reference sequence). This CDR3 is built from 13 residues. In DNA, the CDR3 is TGTGCCAGCAGCCACCGGGACATAGCGACCCAGTACTTC. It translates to CASSHRDIATQYF.